The source of this TCR beta chain is a study of blood T cells in healthy people across ages. Study outcomes and limitations: Aged donors had fewer naive CD4+ cells and lower diversity than long-lived donors.

Comments on this clonotype: As yet, its antigen is unknown.

CDR1 is SEHNR, CDR2 FQNEAQ, per germline (reference sequence). The V end lost 5 bases, the J end lost 5 bases, and 16 bases lay between the germline ends. This CDR3 is built from 15 residues. For the second PCR, which ran for about 7 to 11 cycles, a sample-barcoded 5' primer and a J-beta primer mix were used. Through a template-switch adaptor with 12 random nucleotides, each cDNA molecule received a tag. TCRdb analysed the 5' RACE reads with MiXCR anew, one entry per CDR3 protein. The sample contains hundreds of thousands of distinct CDR3 sequences, more than 25% of which appear only once. Specimen: blood. The chain combines TRBV7-9 with TRBJ2-1; maybe TRBD1 (6 bases). The receptor's source is a woman older than 75 in good health. CDR3 sequence (DNA): TGTGCCAGCAGCATAGAGACAGGACGAAACAATGAGCAGTTCTTC. As protein: CASSIETGRNNEQFF.